Presented here are 20 T cell receptor beta chains from one specimen sequenced in a study of cytomegalovirus exposure and HLA in healthy donors. The primer mix had 60 Vbeta and 13 Jbeta primers. The table came from immunoSEQ multiplex PCR; TCRdb's copy has only in-frame clones and leaves some out. The sample has over 70,000 clones; around 80% are singletons. The sample consisted of PBMCs. The receptors were gathered from a young man in good health and CMV-seronegative.

This rearrangement joins TRBV27 to TRBJ1-5; D might be TRBD1 (6 bases). V lost 7 bases, J lost 6 bases, and 13 bases lay in between. Germline assignment: CDR1 MNHEY and CDR2 SMNVEV (reference sequence). This CDR3 region has 13 residues. CDR3 sequence: CASKGVDGQPQHF. The CDR3 region has the DNA TGTGCCAGCAAGGGGGTTGACGGTCAGCCCCAGCATTTT.

This chain links TRBV2 with TRBJ1-2; D ambiguous. Germline CDR1 is SNHLY and CDR2 is FYNNEI. The CDR3 covers 11 residues. CDR3 sequence: CARAGNYGYTF. Here the CDR3 DNA reads TGTGCGAGAGCAGGAAACTATGGCTACACCTTC.

The rearrangement uses TRBV5-1 and TRBJ2-5; TRBD1 matches at 8 bases. The CDR3 runs 15 residues. The junction had 1 base not matched to a gene; V was cut back by 0 bases and J by 0 bases. Germline V CDR1 and CDR2: SGHRS, YFSETQ. CDR3 sequence reads: CASSLGQGYQETQYF. The CDR3 coding sequence is TGCGCCAGCAGCTTGGGACAGGGGTACCAAGAGACCCAGTACTTC.

This chain joins TRBV29-1 and TRBJ2-5, with D unclear. The ends were cut back, 7 bases at V and 5 bases at J, with 14 bases in the middle. The CDR3 is 12 amino acids. Germline V gives CDR1 SQVTM, CDR2 ANQGSEA. The CDR3 loop is CSAGRGAETQYF. The CDR3 DNA is TGCAGCGCCGGTCGAGGCGCGGAGACCCAGTACTTC.

The V gene is TRBV11-3, the J gene TRBJ1-1; D is perhaps TRBD1 (6 bases). CDR1 and CDR2 from the germline V gene are SGHNT and YENEEA. This CDR3 is 12 amino acids long. V gave up 6 bases and J gave up 11 bases, with 16 bases separating them. CDR3 region: CASSSGADDAFF. CDR3 in DNA: TGTGCCAGCAGTTCAGGGGCGGATGATGCTTTCTTT.

V is TRBV6-6 and J is TRBJ1-5; 7 nucleotides match TRBD1. CDR1 MNHNY and CDR2 SVGAGI come from the germline V gene (reference sequence). This CDR3 has 16 residues. V was clipped by 6 bases and J by 2 bases; unmatched bases: 10. CDR3 in DNA: TGTGCCAGCAGGACGGTGACAGGGAAGGGCAATCAGCCCCAGCATTTT. Protein product: CASRTVTGKGNQPQHF.

V is TRBV7-8 and J is TRBJ2-1; TRBD2 might be the D (5 bases). Trimming cost V 4 bases and J 6 bases, with 7 bases left between them. The CDR3 consists of 12 residues. CDR1 SGHVS and CDR2 FQNEAQ come from the germline V gene. Written as DNA, the CDR3 is TGTGCCAGCAGCTCTCTAGCCAATGAGCAGTTCTTC. It yields the protein CASSSLANEQFF. Complete variable domain (other parts from reference TRBV7-8 and TRBJ2-1): GAGVSQSPRYKVAKRGQDVALRCDPISGHVSLFWYQQALGQGPEFLTYFQNEAQLDKSGLPSDRFFAERPEGSVSTLKIQRTQQEDSAVYLCASSSLANEQFFGPGTRLTVL.

This chain links TRBV29-1 with TRBJ2-7; 7 nucleotides match TRBD2. The CDR3 contains 11 residues. The junction had 1 base not matched to a gene; V was cut back by 4 bases and J by 4 bases. CDR1 is SQVTM and CDR2 is ANQGSEA in the germline V gene. Here the CDR3 DNA reads TGCAGCGTTGGGGGAGGGTACGAGCAGTACTTC. Its translation is CSVGGGYEQYF.

This clone was detected a few times. The chain is built from TRBV6-5 and TRBJ2-1; TRBD2 matches 8 bases. The junction had 9 bases not matched to a gene; V was cut back by 4 bases and J by 4 bases. This CDR3 region has 16 residues. Germline V lookup: CDR1 MNHEY, CDR2 SVGAGI. CDR3 in amino acids: CASSSITSGDYNEQFF. In nucleotides, the CDR3 is TGTGCCAGCAGTTCCATAACTAGCGGTGATTACAATGAGCAGTTCTTC.

The genes are TRBV7-2 and TRBJ1-1; perhaps TRBD1 as D (6 bases). The germline V gene has CDR1 SGHTA and CDR2 FQGNSA. The V gene lost 5 bases and the J gene lost 5 bases, with 18 bases spanning the gap. The CDR3 is 15 residues long. CDR3: CASSRGGGPRTEAFF. The DNA of the CDR3 is TGTGCCAGCAGCCGTGGGGGGGGGCCGAGAACTGAAGCTTTCTTT.

The chain employs TRBV6-1 and TRBJ1-2, with D possibly matching TRBD1 (6 bases). V was cut by 1 base and J by 0 bases, with 15 bases left in between. Germline V gene data show CDR1 as MNHNS and CDR2 as SASEGT. The CDR3 spans 17 residues. The CDR3 nucleotides are TGTGCCAGCAGTGAAGGTCGGGGGGGGCCAGCTAACTATGGCTACACCTTC. Its protein is CASSEGRGGPANYGYTF.

This clone was detected once. Relative to the germline gene, one junction end is altered; a read error may explain this. The chain joins TRBV2 to TRBJ1-2, with 9 bases lining up with TRBD1. The CDR3 length is 13 residues. Germline V gene data show CDR1 as SNHLY and CDR2 as FYNNEI. CDR3 sequence reads: CASREGTGFGYTF. CDR3 coding DNA: TGTGCCAGCAGGGAAGGGACAGGGTTTGGCTACACCTTC. Based on the CDR3 plus reference TRBV2 and TRBJ1-2, the full variable domain is EPEVTQTPSHQVTQMGQEVILRCVPISNHLYFYWYRQILGQKVEFLVSFYNNEISEKSEIFDDQFSVERPDGSNFTLKIRSTKLEDSAMYFCASREGTGFGYTFGSGTRLTVV.

The chain combines TRBV30 with TRBJ2-2; possibly TRBD1 for D (6 bases). Trimming pared 4 bases from V and 1 base from J, leaving 7 bases between. Looked up from germline, CDR1 is GTSNPN and CDR2 is SVGIG (reference sequence). CDR3 length: 13 residues. The CDR3 protein is CAWTTGNTGELFF. The DNA for the CDR3 is TGTGCCTGGACGACAGGGAACACCGGGGAGCTGTTTTTT.

This chain links TRBV28 with TRBJ1-3; TRBD1 matches at 7 bases. Germline CDR1 reads MDHEN; CDR2 reads SYDVKM. Trimming at V came to 3 bases and at J to 8 bases, leaving 4 bases not matched to a gene. The CDR3 contains 13 residues. CDR3 sequence: CASSLRGLYTIYF. The DNA for the CDR3 is TGTGCCAGCAGTTTGAGGGGGCTTTACACCATATATTTT. The whole variable domain, remainder taken from reference TRBV28 and TRBJ1-3, is DVKVTQSSRYLVKRTGEKVFLECVQDMDHENMFWYRQDPGLGLRLIYFSYDVKMKEKGDIPEGYSVSREKKERFSLILESASTNQTSMYLCASSLRGLYTIYFGEGSWLTVV.

The chain uses TRBV5-6 and TRBJ2-2; D uncertain. Trimming took 0 bases from V and 1 from J, leaving 13 bases between them. The CDR3 spans 17 residues. Germline V gene lookup returns CDR1 SGHDT and CDR2 YYEEEE. The CDR3 DNA is TGTGCCAGCAGCTTGGCCCAAGTCACAATGAACACCGGGGAGCTGTTTTTT. Encoded protein: CASSLAQVTMNTGELFF.

This rearrangement joins TRBV5-5 to TRBJ2-7; D gene ambiguous. This CDR3 spans 14 amino acids. The ends were cut back, 0 bases at V and 3 bases at J, with 10 bases in the middle. The germline CDR1 and CDR2 sequences are SGHKS and YYEKEE (reference sequence). CDR3 sequence reads: CASSLGDTIYEQYF. The CDR3 region has the DNA TGTGCCAGCAGCTTGGGAGACACCATCTACGAGCAGTACTTC.

The chain employs TRBV6-4 and TRBJ2-3, with 10 bases lining up with TRBD2. The CDR3 covers 16 residues. Germline values: CDR1 MRHNA, CDR2 SNTAGT. The V segment lost 6 bases and the J segment 2 bases; nucleotides outside the gene matches: 8. The CDR3 region has the DNA TGTGCCAGCAGCTCCGCCACTAGCGGGGACACAGATACGCAGTATTTT. It translates to CASSSATSGDTDTQYF.

This clone was counted only a few times. This rearrangement joins TRBV6-5 to TRBJ1-1; D not resolved. There are 14 residues in the CDR3. Germline V gene lookup returns CDR1 MNHEY and CDR2 SVGAGI. V shed 6 bases and J shed 3 bases, with 14 bases lying between them. The CDR3 is CASRIAGGYTEAFF. The CDR3, as DNA: TGTGCCAGCAGGATTGCAGGTGGCTACACTGAAGCTTTCTTT.

The CDR3 region has the DNA TGTGCCAGCAGTGGACAGGGGAGCAAAAACATTCAGTACTTC. It is translated as CASSGQGSKNIQYF. J is TRBJ2-4 and V is TRBV28, with 9 bases identical to TRBD1. The V and J ends lost 5 bases and 3 bases, in that order; junction bases with no gene match: 2. Per germline, CDR1 MDHEN and CDR2 SYDVKM. The CDR3 totals 14 residues.

This sequence joins TRBV5-8 and TRBJ1-1, with 7 bases identical to TRBD1. CDR1 is SGHTS, CDR2 YDEGEE, per germline. This CDR3 region has 16 residues. The J segment lost 1 base and the V segment lost 0 bases, leaving 6 bases of the junction unmatched. Here the CDR3 reads CASSLVGGIGNTEAFF. CDR3 bases: TGTGCCAGCAGCTTGGTAGGGGGCATTGGGAACACTGAAGCTTTCTTT.